One sample yielded the 2 T cell receptor beta chains listed below, sequenced in a study of blood T cell repertoires in COVID-19 (TCRdb year 2020). Libraries were prepared through the immunoSEQ multiplex PCR assay. The table was pulled from immuneACCESS by TCRdb, which kept in-frame rearrangements only. Such tables lose some clones; where checked, under half of the loss comes from unresolved V genes, and the rest has no known cause. This sample comprises 85,000 to 90,000 clones, over 80% of them detected only once. The ten largest clones capture 0.85% to 1.3% of the sample. The sequenced material came from peripheral blood. The receptors were gathered from a human donor in a cohort sampled during active COVID-19.

The sample holds a few counts of this clone. The chain recombines TRBV7-9 with TRBJ1-3; no reliable D call. This CDR3 region has 15 residues. The V and J ends lost 1 base and 0 bases respectively, with 7 bases between them. Germline V gene sequence: CDR1 SEHNR, CDR2 FQNEAQ (reference sequence). Here the CDR3 reads CASSLDSYSGNTIYF. In DNA, the CDR3 is TGTGCCAGCAGCTTAGACAGTTACTCTGGAAACACCATATATTTT.

The chain couples TRBV12-3 or TRBV12-4 to TRBJ1-1, with a tentative D call TRBD1 (5 bases). This CDR3 is built from 12 residues. Trimming removed 2 bases at V and 9 bases at J, with 10 bases between. CDR3 loop: CASSLPGLKAFF. The DNA of the CDR3 is TGTGCCAGCAGTTTACCGGGACTAAAAGCTTTCTTT.